Listed below are T cell receptor beta chains from one sample, sequenced in a study of blood T cells in healthy people across ages. Via MiXCR, TCRdb re-called the 5' RACE reads, giving one row per CDR3 protein. The sample contains about 1.5 million distinct CDR3 sequences, 42% of which appear only once. What was sequenced was blood. These receptors were obtained from a woman aged 18-29 years in good health. CDR3s include the opening cysteine and the closing phenylalanine or tryptophan. A D gene is named only where the DNA matches it firmly. The size of a clone is reported for some rows only, either as once, few or many, or as a class for expanded clones.

j_call: TRBJ2-2
v_call: TRBV25-1
clone_size: NA
d_call: NA
cdr3_aa: CASSKARVETGELFF
cdr3_nt: TGTGCCAGCAGTAAGGCCAGGGTTGAGACCGGGGAGCTGTTTTTT

j_call: TRBJ2-7
v_call: TRBV28
clone_size: few
d_call: NA
cdr3_aa: CASSLGTYIYEQYF
cdr3_nt: TGTGCCAGCAGTTTGGGGACCTACATCTACGAGCAGTACTTC

j_call: TRBJ1-2
v_call: TRBV5-5
clone_size: few
d_call: NA
cdr3_aa: CASSLEVVHFGYTF
cdr3_nt: TGTGCCAGCAGCTTGGAAGTTGTACATTTCGGCTACACCTTC

j_call: TRBJ1-5
v_call: TRBV29-1
clone_size: few
d_call: TRBD1
cdr3_aa: CSVVDRGNQPQHF
cdr3_nt: TGCAGCGTTGTGGACAGGGGCAATCAGCCCCAGCATTTT

j_call: TRBJ2-1
v_call: TRBV20-1
clone_size: many
d_call: NA
cdr3_aa: CSASGSYNEQFF
cdr3_nt: TGCAGTGCTAGCGGCAGCTACAATGAGCAGTTCTTC

j_call: TRBJ1-3
v_call: TRBV20-1
clone_size: NA
d_call: NA
cdr3_aa: CSATRPSSGNTIYF
cdr3_nt: TGCAGTGCTACCCGACCAAGCTCTGGAAACACCATATATTTT

j_call: TRBJ2-1
v_call: TRBV20-1
clone_size: few
d_call: NA
cdr3_aa: CSARGVRWRGNEQFF
cdr3_nt: TGCAGTGCTAGAGGGGTACGGTGGAGAGGCAATGAGCAGTTCTTC

j_call: TRBJ2-1
v_call: TRBV10-3
clone_size: NA
d_call: TRBD2
cdr3_aa: CAISENSGGIQETQFF
cdr3_nt: TGTGCCATCAGTGAGAATAGCGGGGGGATTCAAGAGACCCAGTTCTTC

j_call: TRBJ1-4
v_call: TRBV7-6
clone_size: NA
d_call: NA
cdr3_aa: CASSLYTGTNEKLFF
cdr3_nt: TGTGCCAGCAGCTTATATACAGGGACTAATGAAAAACTGTTTTTT

j_call: TRBJ2-1
v_call: TRBV2
clone_size: NA
d_call: TRBD1
cdr3_aa: CARGTGGNEQFF
cdr3_nt: TGTGCCAGGGGGACAGGGGGAAATGAGCAGTTCTTC

j_call: TRBJ2-5
v_call: TRBV29-1
clone_size: NA
d_call: NA
cdr3_aa: CSVEDQVPGPGHF
cdr3_nt: TGCAGCGTTGAAGATCAGGTACCGGGACCAGGCCACTTC

j_call: TRBJ1-2
v_call: TRBV6-2/TRBV6-3
clone_size: few
d_call: NA
cdr3_aa: CASSYREDYGYTF
cdr3_nt: TGTGCCAGCAGTTACAGGGAGGACTATGGCTACACCTTC

j_call: TRBJ1-2
v_call: TRBV4-1
clone_size: NA
d_call: NA
cdr3_aa: CASSQDTDFRYGYTF
cdr3_nt: TGCGCCAGCAGCCAGGACACGGACTTTCGGTATGGCTACACCTTC

j_call: TRBJ2-2
v_call: TRBV11-2
clone_size: NA
d_call: NA
cdr3_aa: CASSPVGGGYTGELFF
cdr3_nt: TGTGCCAGCAGCCCGGTTGGGGGCGGTTACACCGGGGAGCTGTTTTTT

j_call: TRBJ1-2
v_call: TRBV7-2
clone_size: few
d_call: NA
cdr3_aa: CASSLFGGALNYGYTF
cdr3_nt: TGTGCCAGCAGCTTATTTGGGGGGGCACTAAACTATGGCTACACCTTC

j_call: TRBJ1-1
v_call: TRBV29-1
clone_size: NA
d_call: NA
cdr3_aa: CSVEDRRARNTEAFF
cdr3_nt: TGCAGCGTTGAAGATCGCAGGGCGAGGAACACTGAAGCTTTCTTT

j_call: TRBJ1-4
v_call: TRBV20-1
clone_size: few
d_call: TRBD1
cdr3_aa: CSATTPGTANEKLFF
cdr3_nt: TGCAGTGCTACTACTCCCGGGACAGCTAATGAAAAACTGTTTTTT

j_call: TRBJ1-4
v_call: TRBV6-2/TRBV6-3
clone_size: NA
d_call: NA
cdr3_aa: CASSPWAGNEKLFF
cdr3_nt: TGTGCCAGCAGCCCCTGGGCCGGGAATGAAAAACTGTTTTTT

j_call: TRBJ1-6
v_call: TRBV7-2
clone_size: few
d_call: TRBD1
cdr3_aa: CASSFTGQGSSPLHF
cdr3_nt: TGTGCCAGCAGCTTTACGGGACAGGGGTCTTCACCCCTCCACTTT

j_call: TRBJ2-3
v_call: TRBV6-2/TRBV6-3
clone_size: NA
d_call: NA
cdr3_aa: CASSAALGNTQYF
cdr3_nt: TGTGCCAGCAGTGCCGCACTTGGGAATACGCAGTATTTT

j_call: TRBJ2-1
v_call: TRBV10-3
clone_size: few
d_call: NA
cdr3_aa: CAISDLYRGGVGEQFF
cdr3_nt: TGTGCCATCAGTGACCTATATCGCGGGGGCGTCGGTGAGCAGTTCTTC

j_call: TRBJ1-1
v_call: TRBV6-2/TRBV6-3
clone_size: few
d_call: NA
cdr3_aa: CASKNFQRNTEAFF
cdr3_nt: TGTGCCAGCAAAAACTTCCAACGGAACACTGAAGCTTTCTTT

j_call: TRBJ2-2
v_call: TRBV28
clone_size: NA
d_call: TRBD1
cdr3_aa: CASSLSTGANTGELFF
cdr3_nt: TGTGCCAGCAGTTTATCGACAGGGGCGAACACCGGGGAGCTGTTTTTT

j_call: TRBJ2-7
v_call: TRBV20-1
clone_size: NA
d_call: NA
cdr3_aa: CSATGTESYEQYF
cdr3_nt: TGCAGTGCTACCGGGACTGAATCCTACGAGCAGTACTTC

j_call: TRBJ1-6
v_call: TRBV5-1
clone_size: NA
d_call: NA
cdr3_aa: CASSEIGFGNSPLHF
cdr3_nt: TGCGCCAGCAGTGAGATTGGGTTTGGGAATTCACCCCTCCACTTT

j_call: TRBJ1-5
v_call: TRBV27
clone_size: few
d_call: NA
cdr3_aa: CASRGPDLNQPQHF
cdr3_nt: TGTGCCAGCAGGGGACCGGATCTCAATCAGCCCCAGCATTTT

j_call: TRBJ2-7
v_call: TRBV29-1
clone_size: many
d_call: TRBD1
cdr3_aa: CSVEVWGQGAYEQYF
cdr3_nt: TGCAGCGTTGAAGTATGGGGACAGGGGGCTTACGAGCAGTACTTC

j_call: TRBJ1-3
v_call: TRBV7-8
clone_size: few
d_call: TRBD1
cdr3_aa: CASSVPGQGAGNTIYF
cdr3_nt: TGTGCCAGCAGCGTACCCGGACAGGGGGCAGGAAACACCATATATTTT

j_call: TRBJ2-1
v_call: TRBV29-1
clone_size: NA
d_call: TRBD2
cdr3_aa: CSVEGGTSGYNEQFF
cdr3_nt: TGCAGCGTTGAAGGAGGGACTAGCGGATACAATGAGCAGTTCTTC

j_call: TRBJ2-2
v_call: TRBV29-1
clone_size: NA
d_call: NA
cdr3_aa: CSVVYPRSTGELFF
cdr3_nt: TGCAGCGTTGTTTACCCGCGGAGCACCGGGGAGCTGTTTTTT

j_call: TRBJ1-2
v_call: TRBV12-3/TRBV12-4
clone_size: NA
d_call: NA
cdr3_aa: CASSPLIGRGYTF
cdr3_nt: TGTGCCAGCAGTCCCCTGATCGGGCGTGGCTACACCTTC

j_call: TRBJ1-2
v_call: TRBV5-1
clone_size: few
d_call: TRBD1
cdr3_aa: CASSMGTGAYYGYTF
cdr3_nt: TGCGCCAGCAGTATGGGTACAGGGGCGTACTATGGCTACACCTTC

j_call: TRBJ2-1
v_call: TRBV7-7
clone_size: few
d_call: TRBD2
cdr3_aa: CASSFSAGVGNEQFF
cdr3_nt: TGTGCTAGCAGCTTTTCGGCGGGGGTAGGTAATGAGCAGTTCTTC

j_call: TRBJ2-3
v_call: TRBV12-3/TRBV12-4
clone_size: NA
d_call: TRBD1
cdr3_aa: CASSKRQGSADTQYF
cdr3_nt: TGTGCCAGCAGTAAAAGACAGGGAAGCGCAGATACGCAGTATTTT

j_call: TRBJ2-1
v_call: TRBV14
clone_size: NA
d_call: NA
cdr3_aa: CASSLTRGSGNEQFF
cdr3_nt: TGTGCCAGCAGCTTGACACGGGGTTCGGGGAATGAGCAGTTCTTC

j_call: TRBJ2-7
v_call: TRBV9
clone_size: few
d_call: TRBD1
cdr3_aa: CASSVGTGDGEQYF
cdr3_nt: TGTGCCAGCAGCGTAGGGACAGGGGACGGCGAGCAGTACTTC

j_call: TRBJ1-1
v_call: TRBV6-6
clone_size: NA
d_call: NA
cdr3_aa: CATDNWIEAFF
cdr3_nt: TGTGCCACCGACAACTGGATTGAAGCTTTCTTT

j_call: TRBJ2-3
v_call: TRBV14
clone_size: many
d_call: TRBD2
cdr3_aa: CASSLRTSGGTDTQYF
cdr3_nt: TGTGCCAGCAGCCTACGGACTAGCGGGGGCACAGATACGCAGTATTTT

j_call: TRBJ2-1
v_call: TRBV20-1
clone_size: NA
d_call: NA
cdr3_aa: CSARDLGRNPSNEQFF
cdr3_nt: TGCAGTGCTAGAGATTTGGGGAGGAACCCCTCAAATGAGCAGTTCTTC

j_call: TRBJ2-1
v_call: TRBV7-3
clone_size: NA
d_call: NA
cdr3_aa: CASSPTQYNEQFF
cdr3_nt: TGTGCCAGCAGCCCTACCCAGTACAATGAGCAGTTCTTC